These 7 T cell receptor beta chains came from one sample sequenced in a study of blood T cell repertoires in COVID-19. The repertoire was sequenced with immunoSEQ multiplex PCR; TCRdb's copy has only in-frame clones and lacks some. In the table there are some 250,000 clones, about 88% of which are singletons. Sequenced input: peripheral blood. These receptor sequences come from a man aged 25 to 45 with active or convalescent COVID-19.

V is TRBV7-9 and J is TRBJ1-1; D is possibly TRBD1 (5 bases). The CDR3 has 15 amino acids. The germline V gene encodes CDR1 SEHNR and CDR2 FQNEAQ (reference sequence). Trimming stripped 5 bases from V and 5 bases from J, with 18 bases between. CDR3 region: CASSPSPQERTEAFF. The CDR3 DNA reads as TGTGCCAGCAGCCCCTCCCCACAGGAGAGGACTGAAGCTTTCTTT. Supplemented by reference TRBV7-9 and TRBJ1-1, the full variable domain reads DTGVSQNPRHKITKRGQNVTFRCDPISEHNRLYWYRQTLGQGPEFLTYFQNEAQLEKSRLLSDRFSAERPKGSFSTLEIQRTEQGDSAMYLCASSPSPQERTEAFFGQGTRLTVV.

This clone was recorded only once. The chain is built from TRBV2 and TRBJ2-5; 8 bases agree with TRBD2. This CDR3 spans 14 amino acids. The V gene's germline CDR1 is SNHLY and CDR2 FYNNEI. Unmatched junction bases numbered 7, after V lost 7 bases and J lost 3 bases. The CDR3 region has the DNA TGTGCCAGCATGGGACTAGAAGAAAAAGAGACCCAGTACTTC. The encoded protein is CASMGLEEKETQYF.

This sequence joins TRBV19 and TRBJ2-2; no reliable D call. This CDR3 has 13 residues. The germline V and J ends were trimmed by 3 bases and 4 bases, with 6 bases remaining between them. The germline gives CDR1 LNHDA, CDR2 SQIVND (reference sequence). The chain's CDR3 is CASSIVFTGELFF. The CDR3 nucleotides read TGTGCCAGTAGTATTGTATTCACCGGGGAGCTGTTTTTT.

CDR3 in amino acids: CATFTGTGGLDEQFF. The DNA of the CDR3 is TGTGCCACCTTTACCGGGACAGGGGGCCTAGATGAGCAGTTCTTC. V is TRBV10-3 and J is TRBJ2-1, with 12 nucleotides matching TRBD1. This CDR3 comprises 15 residues. In germline, CDR1 is ENHRY, CDR2 SYGVKD. V shed 10 bases and J 8 bases; nucleotides not matched to a gene: 12.

The gene calls are TRBV4-1 and TRBJ2-3; 9 bases are shared with TRBD2. V shed 7 bases, J shed 5 bases, and the junction held 7 bases outside the gene matches. Per the germline V gene, CDR1 is MGHRA and CDR2 is YSYEKL. This CDR3 is 14 amino acids long. CDR3 sequence reads: CASNLAGQEDTQYF. The CDR3 coding sequence is TGCGCCAGCAACCTAGCGGGGCAGGAAGATACGCAGTATTTT.

The chain employs TRBV7-2 and TRBJ1-2; 9 bases are shared with TRBD1. CDR3 length equals 15 residues. J was trimmed by 3 bases and V by 3 bases; bases with no gene match: 5. From germline, CDR1 is SGHTA and CDR2 FQGNSA. The CDR3 region is CASSLGTGFDYGYTF. In DNA, the CDR3 is TGTGCCAGCAGCTTGGGGACAGGGTTTGACTATGGCTACACCTTC.

CDR3 amino acids: CASSLAPTASSGANVLTF. CDR3 sequence (DNA): TGCGCCAGCAGCTTGGCTCCCACCGCCAGCTCTGGGGCCAACGTCCTGACTTTC. This chain links TRBV5-1 with TRBJ2-6; D not certain. The germline CDR1 and CDR2 sequences are SGHRS and YFSETQ. With 0 bases removed from V and 0 bases from J, the gap between germline ends came to 13 bases. There are 18 residues in the CDR3.